The 4 T cell receptor beta chains presented below share a single source sample, sequenced in a study of cytomegalovirus exposure and HLA in healthy donors (dated by TCRdb to the late 2010s). The method was the immunoSEQ multiplex PCR assay. A mixture of 60 forward primers for TCR Vbeta segments and 13 reverse primers for TCR Jbeta segments was used in the multiplex PCR. TCRdb mirrors the immuneACCESS table, restricted to in-frame sequences. Some clones are absent from its copies; in checked studies, under half trace to an unresolved V gene, and the reason for the others is unknown. The sample has about 130,000 clones on record, roughly 85% of them singletons. About 6.5% of the sample is taken by the ten largest. Specimen: PBMCs. The source of these receptors is a man in his forties in good health and CMV-seropositive.

J is TRBJ1-1 and V is TRBV19; no clear D gene. Trimming stripped 0 bases from V and 5 bases from J, with 10 bases between. CDR3 length equals 14 residues. Germline values: CDR1 LNHDA, CDR2 SQIVND (reference sequence). The CDR3, as DNA: TGTGCCAGTAGTATAGACCTAGAGGTGACTGAAGCTTTCTTT. Protein sequence: CASSIDLEVTEAFF.

This clone occurred a few times. The genes are TRBV28 and TRBJ2-3; 7 nucleotides align to TRBD1. The CDR3 is made up of 15 amino acids. Looked up from germline, CDR1 is MDHEN and CDR2 is SYDVKM. J lost 4 bases, V lost 2 bases, and 6 bases had no gene match. CDR3 amino acids: CASSLAGGVADTQYF. The CDR3 DNA sequence: TGTGCCAGCAGTTTAGCAGGGGGAGTAGCAGATACGCAGTATTTT.

This chain uses TRBV4-2 with TRBJ2-7; D remains unclear. This CDR3 has 15 amino acids. CDR1 is LGHNA, CDR2 YNFKEQ, per germline. The V and J ends lost 0 bases and 2 bases respectively, with 11 bases between them. Here the CDR3 reads CASSQDRGGPYEQYF. In DNA, the CDR3 is TGTGCCAGCAGCCAAGATCGTGGCGGCCCCTACGAGCAGTACTTC.

The V call is TRBV5-4, the J call TRBJ2-7; TRBD2 matches at 8 bases. From germline, CDR1 is SGHNT and CDR2 YYREEE (reference sequence). With 4 bases clipped from V and 3 bases from J, the junction kept 3 bases outside the gene matches. The CDR3 loop spans 13 amino acids. The CDR3 DNA reads TGTGCCAGCAGCCTGGGACTAGTCTACGAGCAGTACTTC. Its translation is CASSLGLVYEQYF.